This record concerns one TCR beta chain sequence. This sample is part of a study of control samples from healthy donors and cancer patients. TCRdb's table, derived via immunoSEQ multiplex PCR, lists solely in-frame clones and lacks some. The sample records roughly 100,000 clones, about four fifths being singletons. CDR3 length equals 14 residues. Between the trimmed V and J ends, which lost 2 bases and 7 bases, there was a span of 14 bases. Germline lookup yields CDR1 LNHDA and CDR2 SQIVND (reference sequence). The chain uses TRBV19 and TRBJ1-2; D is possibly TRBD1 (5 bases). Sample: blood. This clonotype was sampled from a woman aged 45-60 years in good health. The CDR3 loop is CASSIFRERFGYTF. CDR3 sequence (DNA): TGTGCCAGTAGTATATTCAGGGAGAGGTTTGGCTACACCTTC.